This T cell receptor beta chain was documented in a study of blood T cell repertoires in COVID-19. Study background: The cDNA or gDNA used as material had been derived from T cells, B-cell-depleted T cells, or PBMCs.

CDR1 is SGHNT and CDR2 is YYREEE in the germline V gene (reference sequence). This CDR3 contains 14 residues. V lost 0 bases and J lost 4, with 8 bases in between. The assay was immunoSEQ multiplex PCR, and TCRdb's table has in-frame clones only and misses some. The sample shows around 300,000 clones, around 91% of them seen only once. Seattle cases were enrolled at active infection and followed longitudinally. The receptor's source is a woman aged 40 to 50 with COVID-19, enrolled during active disease. Material: peripheral blood. V is TRBV5-4 and J is TRBJ1-5; D not resolved. The CDR3 is CASSLDGGNQPQHF. The CDR3 coding sequence is TGTGCCAGCAGCTTGGACGGAGGGAATCAGCCCCAGCATTTT. Full variable domain (remainder filled in from reference TRBV5-4 and TRBJ1-5): ETGVTQSPTHLIKTRGQQVTLRCSSQSGHNTVSWYQQALGQGPQFIFQYYREEENGRGNFPPRFSGLQFPNYSSELNVNALELDDSALYLCASSLDGGNQPQHFGDGTRLSIL.